Reported below is one T cell receptor (beta chain). The antigen it recognizes is unknown. No base-level quality is on record; no much larger clone is a single base apart. Enrolling through a virtual design, the prospective study's participants ranged in age from about 18 to 100 years and lived across 24 United States geographic areas. Cohort assignment in the prospective study relied on participant-reported clinical history from a screening survey and a study questionnaire. For ImmuneRACE Cohort 3, a participant was defined as recovered based on two consecutive negative NP/OP PCR tests, clearance by a healthcare professional, or resolution of symptoms. In the prospective study, mobile phlebotomists collected whole blood, serum and a nasopharyngeal or oropharyngeal swab from each participant. Additional blood draws and questionnaires over a 2-month period could optionally be provided by prospective study participants. Prospective study blood samples were shipped either frozen or at room temperature before DNA extraction.

The immunoSEQ Assay, a bias-controlled multiplex PCR, was used to amplify TCRbeta CDR3 regions from genomic DNA. Under the source paper's analysis protocol: The number of nucleated cells in each sample was estimated by amplification of reference gene primers within the assay. To quantify the absolute abundance of each unique TCRbeta CDR3 rearrangement, sequence reads were collapsed and filtered. For each sample, productive Simpson clonality was calculated by taking the square root of Simpson's diversity index across productive rearrangements. What TCRdb holds here is the immuneACCESS table cut down to in-frame rearrangements. Part of the clones is not present; checked against another copy, under half of the missing clones reflect an unresolved V gene, and the others are unexplained. V, J and clone size were drawn from that table, and D and trimming were deduced from the DNA. For this sample there are some 330,000 clones; approximately 92% appear just once. Around a sixth of the sample belongs to the ten largest clones.

The data belong to a study of blood T cell repertoires in COVID-19 (dated by TCRdb to 2020 to 2021). In the study overall: Samples covering the acute and convalescent phases of COVID-19 were provided by collaborators in the United States, Italy and Spain. The material from the prospective study consisted of cDNA or gDNA derived from T cells, B-cell-depleted T cells, or PBMCs. Deeply sampled blood TCRbeta repertoires from subjects exposed to, actively infected with, or recovered from COVID-19 were included in the dataset. The repertoires were released in a freely available public database intended as a resource for research on the immune response to SARS-CoV-2. The samples were drawn from the first 160 participants of the ongoing ImmuneRACE study and from roughly 1,300 subjects provided by 6 global collaborators. A de-identified subject ID, COVID-19 status, age in years and sex were almost always included in the sample metadata. HLA class I and class II types, where available, came from metadata supplied by the sample provider rather than from assay-based typing.

Beyond this particular receptor, the publication reports: The quantity of clinical and demographic metadata differed by source and by participant and was supplied without curation.

The CDR3 spans 16 residues, from the cysteine through the phenylalanine. Just the 48-base CDR3 DNA is kept, in frame starting at base 1. V and J are truncated by 3 bases and 0 bases respectively, leaving an intervening sequence of 12 bases. The germline V gene (reference sequence) sets CDR1 to LNHDA and CDR2 to SQIVND. This TCR derives from a woman aged 25 to 39 who had recovered from COVID-19. The specimen was PBMCs or T cells enriched from blood (not recorded which). The chain joins TRBV19 to TRBJ1-5, with TRBD1 as a weak D call on 6 bases. CDR3 reads: CASSILTGHSNQPQHF. The nucleotide sequence is TGTGCCAGTAGTATTCTGACAGGACATAGCAATCAGCCCCAGCATTTT.